This TCR beta chain was captured by sequencing in a study of somatic mutations in cytotoxic T cells in rheumatoid arthritis (dated by TCRdb to about 2017). As for the study more broadly: Some T-cell populations stained with V beta antibodies were sorted by flow on a FACSAria II or Sony SH800 to nearly 100% purity, with sorted V beta1+ cells additionally subjected to TCRB sequencing. For 60 or so rheumatoid arthritis patients and 20 or so healthy controls, TCRB deep sequencing was carried out. The study asked whether expanded CD8+ T-cell clones in newly diagnosed, untreated rheumatoid arthritis carry somatic mutations, and used TCRB deep sequencing to characterize clonality. Patients and controls did not essentially differ in median age, which was nearly identical between the groups.

As to this clone: This clone's antigen is unknown. No much larger clone exists at a distance of one base, and base qualities are not known.

The immunoSEQ assay was applied to genomic DNA for TCRB CDR3 sequencing. Concerning the study's data processing: The analyses included only productive TCRB rearrangements. Clonality was expressed as a Shannon entropy-based productive clonality index, with each clone defined by a unique TCRB CDR3 sequence. The template counts of each clone relative to the total templates per sample were used to calculate repertoire overlap between two samples. V-gene usage measured by flow cytometry correlated with TCRB sequencing V-gene usage, with a Spearman r of roughly 0.55. TCRdb holds this immuneACCESS table with in-frame rearrangements only. Some clones are missing; in checked studies, unresolved V genes explain under half, and the rest has no known cause. V and J calls and clone size are those listed in that table; D and trimming were worked out from the DNA. A total of about 33,000 clones appear in this sample, under 90% of them only once. The biggest ten clones account for roughly 3.2% of the sample.

What the authors observed across the whole study: It was unknown which antigens the expanded CD8+ clones targeted, and their absence from virus-specific databases did not exclude viral specificity. There was no significant difference in CD8+ T-cell clonality between rheumatoid arthritis patients and age-matched healthy controls. The slight underrepresentation of TRBV07 in patients was not corrected for multiple comparisons. An increase of CD8+ clonality with age was seen in patients (Spearman r ~ 0.46) but not in healthy controls. In about an eighth of the roughly 60 patients, more than 20% of CD8+ cells belonged to the largest CD8+ clone, while several identical CD8+ TCRB sequences were shared between blood and synovial fluid.

With a median age of roughly 58 years (range roughly 20-80) and roughly 59% female, the healthy controls consisted of about 19 blood donors whose buffy coats were used. Flow cytometry confirmed the purity of CD4+ and CD8+ cells that had been isolated by positive magnetic bead selection on an AutoMACS. Isolation of peripheral blood mononuclear cells was done through Ficoll-Paque PLUS density gradient separation. DNA from CD4-enriched, CD8-enriched or PBMC samples was extracted using Nucleospin Tissue or Tissue XS kits and then quantified on a Qubit 2.0 fluorometer. Taken from the germline V gene, the CDR1 and CDR2 loops are SGHDT and YYEEEE. The trim is 3 bases for V and 3 bases for J, with a gap of 9 bases between the germline ends. Taken from cysteine to phenylalanine, the CDR3 has 13 residues. Of all the DNA, just the CDR3 is kept, 39 bases in frame from base 1.

Sequencing was carried out using CD8+ T cells sorted from blood. This sequence was found in a man aged 40-55 years in good health. In this chain, TRBV5-6 is recombined with TRBJ1-1; the D gene is not confidently resolved. The CDR3 loop reads CASSSAGHTEAFF. The nucleotides read TGTGCCAGCAGCTCCGCGGGCCACACTGAAGCTTTCTTT.